This T cell receptor beta chain was profiled in a study of cytomegalovirus exposure and HLA in healthy donors. Study-wide results and caveats: Most of the TCR beta V segments (in an earlier analysis) were productive either about 87% or about 30% of the time. The authors judged a highly shared variant cluster likely a sequencing artifact.

Primers for the PCR totalled 60 Vbeta and 13 Jbeta. Profiled with immunoSEQ multiplex PCR; TCRdb holds only in-frame clones, not every one. The repertoire has about 190,000 clones, 87% of them found once; the top ten carry over 1%. About this clone: Its antigen is undetermined.

This CDR3 comprises 15 residues. Germline assignment: CDR1 ENHRY and CDR2 SYGVKD. The junction had 4 bases not matched to a gene; V was cut back by 0 bases and J by 4 bases. Sequenced input: PBMCs. The sequence was collected from a man younger than 45 in good health and CMV-seronegative. V gene TRBV10-3 combines with J gene TRBJ1-2, with 8 bases lining up with TRBD1. The DNA of the CDR3 is TGTGCCATCAGTGAGTCCGGGACAGGACGCTATGGCTACACCTTC. Amino acid sequence: CAISESGTGRYGYTF.